The 20 T cell receptor beta chains below come from one sample, sequenced in a study of early T cells in non-severe SARS-CoV-2 infection. TCRdb independently ran MiXCR on the 5' RACE reads; one entry per CDR3 protein. The data hold 71,000 or so distinct CDR3 sequences, with about 13% observed a single time. Sample: whole blood. Receptor source: an adult who was a healthcare worker with PCR-confirmed SARS-CoV-2 infection or an uninfected control (not recorded which).

This sequence joins TRBV3-1 and TRBJ2-2; possibly TRBD1 for D (6 bases). V was shortened by 7 bases and J by 6 bases, with 18 bases between the two germline ends. The germline V gene encodes CDR1 LGHDT and CDR2 YNNKEL (reference sequence). The CDR3 sequence is 15 residues long. CDR3 DNA sequence: TGTGCCAGCACCTCCCTCACAGGGTACGCCGGGGAGCTGTTTTTT. Translating it yields CASTSLTGYAGELFF. Filled out from reference TRBV3-1 and TRBJ2-2, the complete variable domain reads DTAVSQTPKYLVTQMGNDKSIKCEQNLGHDTMYWYKQDSKKFLKIMFSYNNKELIINETVPNRFSPKSPDKAHLNLHINSLELGDSAVYFCASTSLTGYAGELFFGEGSRLTVL.

This clonotype was recorded a few times. The chain carries TRBV28 and TRBJ1-5; D is unclear. Trimming pared 1 base from V and 4 bases from J, leaving 5 bases between. This CDR3 region has 13 residues. Germline V gene lookup returns CDR1 MDHEN and CDR2 SYDVKM. The DNA of the CDR3 is TGTGCCAGCAGTTTATATGGAAATCAGCCCCAGCATTTT. It is translated as CASSLYGNQPQHF.

The CDR3 sequence: CASSPTVTVQETQYF. For the CDR3, the DNA is TGTGCCAGCAGCCCAACCGTCACGGTCCAAGAGACCCAGTACTTC. The genes are TRBV7-3 and TRBJ2-5; D is unclear. The CDR3 length is 15 residues. The V end lost 5 bases, the J end lost 1 base, and 14 bases lay between the germline ends. In germline, CDR1 is SGHTA, CDR2 FQGTGA.

V gene TRBV5-1 combines with J gene TRBJ2-1; 10 bases line up with TRBD2. The CDR3 is 16 amino acids. V dropped 6 bases and J dropped 9; count of bases not matched to a gene: 15. The germline V gene encodes CDR1 SGHRS and CDR2 YFSETQ. The CDR3 loop reads CASTPRSSGGIREQFF. CDR3 nucleotides: TGCGCCAGCACCCCCCGGTCTAGCGGGGGAATTCGTGAGCAGTTCTTC.

The chain joins TRBV2 to TRBJ1-1; D perhaps matches TRBD1 (6 bases). The V gene's germline CDR1 is SNHLY and CDR2 FYNNEI. V gave up 0 bases and J gave up 3 bases, with 8 bases separating them. The CDR3 is 14 residues long. As DNA, the CDR3 is TGTGCCAGCAGTGAAGCAGGGGGTTACACTGAAGCTTTCTTT. Amino acid sequence: CASSEAGGYTEAFF.

This clonotype has a count of ten or more. This rearrangement joins TRBV29-1 to TRBJ1-3; 8 nucleotides agree with TRBD1. CDR3 length: 14 residues. Germline values: CDR1 SQVTM, CDR2 ANQGSEA. Trimming at V came to 6 bases and at J to 4 bases, leaving 8 bases not matched to a gene. Here the CDR3 reads CSVRQGAVGNTIYF. CDR3 DNA sequence: TGCAGCGTACGCCAGGGGGCGGTAGGAAACACCATATATTTT.

The CDR3 loop reads CASSVEGSYGYTF. CDR3 DNA: TGTGCCAGCAGCGTCGAGGGAAGCTATGGCTACACCTTC. The J gene is TRBJ1-2, the V gene TRBV6-1; D unclear. The CDR3 spans 13 residues. Germline-derived CDR1 and CDR2 are MNHNS and SASEGT. V dropped 6 bases and J dropped 4 bases, with 12 bases sitting between them.

This clonotype was seen a handful of times. The V and J genes are TRBV11-2 and TRBJ2-7, with 7 positions matching TRBD1. The CDR3 runs to 16 residues. The V segment lost 6 bases and the J segment 0 bases; nucleotides outside the gene matches: 11. CDR1 is SGHAT and CDR2 is FQNNGV in the germline V gene. The CDR3: CASSPFIGTVSYEQYF. CDR3 nucleotide sequence: TGTGCCAGCAGTCCCTTCATCGGGACAGTCTCCTACGAGCAGTACTTC.

This clonotype was found many times. The chain has TRBV5-1 and TRBJ1-1; D is perhaps TRBD1 (6 bases). Trimming left V 2 bases short and J 2 bases short, with 10 bases between. The CDR3 runs to 14 residues. CDR1 SGHRS and CDR2 YFSETQ come from the germline V gene. CDR3 sequence (DNA): TGCGCCAGCAGCTTACTACAGGGAAACACTGAAGCTTTCTTT. Translation gives CASSLLQGNTEAFF. Looking up the rest from reference TRBV5-1 and TRBJ1-1 gives the full variable domain: KAGVTQTPRYLIKTRGQQVTLSCSPISGHRSVSWYQQTPGQGLQFLFEYFSETQRNKGNFPGRFSGRQFSNSRSEMNVSTLELGDSALYLCASSLLQGNTEAFFGQGTRLTVV.

CDR3: CSARDRLRVYEQYF. The DNA for the CDR3 is TGCAGTGCTAGAGATCGACTTAGGGTCTACGAGCAGTACTTC. The chain carries TRBV20-1 and TRBJ2-7; no reliable D call. The CDR3 totals 14 residues. Trimming removed 0 bases from V and 3 bases from J, with 12 bases in between. The germline CDR1 and CDR2 sequences are DFQATT and SNEGSKA (reference sequence).

This clonotype was found many times. This chain uses TRBV2 with TRBJ1-5; no reliable D call. V was cut by 7 bases and J by 3 bases, with 10 bases left in between. The CDR3 runs 13 residues. Germline V gene lookup returns CDR1 SNHLY and CDR2 FYNNEI. CDR3 nucleotide sequence: TGTGCCAGCAATGGCGGAAACAATCAGCCCCAGCATTTT. Its protein product is CASNGGNNQPQHF.

V gene TRBV6-2 or TRBV6-3 combines with J gene TRBJ2-7, with 9 bases matching TRBD1. The CDR3 extends over 16 amino acids. Germline values: CDR1 MNHEY, CDR2 SVGEGT. Losses at the gene ends were 4 bases for V and 1 base for J; bases not matched to a gene: 8. CDR3 bases: TGTGCCAGCAGTTCGACTTCCGGGACAGGGTCCTACGAGCAGTACTTC. Translating gives CASSSTSGTGSYEQYF.

This clonotype occurred a few times. This chain connects TRBV7-6 to TRBJ1-6; 7 bases agree with TRBD1. This CDR3 is built from 15 residues. Germline assignment: CDR1 SGHVS and CDR2 FNYEAQ. The ends lost 3 bases at V and 8 bases at J; junction bases unmatched: 7. In DNA form, the CDR3 reads TGTGCCAGCAGCTTCTCGCGTCAGGGGGATTCACCCCTCCACTTT. As protein: CASSFSRQGDSPLHF.

This clonotype was detected only a few times. This chain links TRBV12-3 or TRBV12-4 with TRBJ2-2; the D is unclear. This CDR3 is built from 13 residues. V gave up 3 bases and J gave up 5 bases, with 7 bases separating them. CDR3 sequence reads: CASSFGRTGELFF. CDR3 nucleotide sequence: TGTGCCAGCAGTTTTGGCCGGACCGGGGAGCTGTTTTTT.

In its sample, this clonotype was seen a few times. This rearrangement joins TRBV6-5 to TRBJ1-4; no clear D gene. The CDR3 contains 12 residues. Trimming left V 6 bases short and J 8 bases short, with 10 bases between. Germline assignment: CDR1 MNHEY and CDR2 SVGAGI. The chain's CDR3 is CASSRYAEKLFF. CDR3 sequence (DNA): TGTGCCAGCAGCCGATACGCAGAAAAACTGTTTTTT.

The V gene is TRBV7-3, the J gene TRBJ2-1; 7 positions agree with TRBD1. The V gene end was trimmed by 1 base and the J gene end by 2 bases; junction bases not matched to a gene: 8. The CDR3 runs to 17 residues. Germline V gives CDR1 SGHTA, CDR2 FQGTGA. CDR3 in DNA: TGTGCCAGCAGCTTAAATGCTCTTGGGACAGCCTACAATGAGCAGTTCTTC. It yields the protein CASSLNALGTAYNEQFF.

This clonotype has ten or more counts. J is TRBJ2-5 and V is TRBV29-1, with no clear D. Trimming took off 6 bases at V and 5 bases at J, with 16 bases between the two ends. The CDR3 spans 13 residues. CDR1 and CDR2 from the germline V gene are SQVTM and ANQGSEA. CDR3 nucleotide sequence: TGCAGCGTCCCAAACCCGTTGGGGGAGACCCAGTACTTC. Its protein is CSVPNPLGETQYF. Variable domain in full (rest from reference TRBV29-1 and TRBJ2-5): SAVISQKPSRDICQRGTSLTIQCQVDSQVTMMFWYRQQPGQSLTLIATANQGSEATYESGFVIDKFPISRPNLTFSTLTVSNMSPEDSSIYLCSVPNPLGETQYFGPGTRLLVL.

The chain carries TRBV7-9 and TRBJ1-4; D is unresolved. Germline assignment: CDR1 SEHNR and CDR2 FQNEAQ (reference sequence). CDR3 length: 14 residues. Trimming left V 3 bases short and J 5 bases short, with 10 bases between. CDR3 sequence (DNA): TGTGCCAGCAGCTTCTTTCCAGACAATGAAAAACTGTTTTTT. It codes for CASSFFPDNEKLFF. The whole variable domain, filled in from reference TRBV7-9 and TRBJ1-4, reads DTGVSQNPRHKITKRGQNVTFRCDPISEHNRLYWYRQTLGQGPEFLTYFQNEAQLEKSRLLSDRFSAERPKGSFSTLEIQRTEQGDSAMYLCASSFFPDNEKLFFGSGTQLSVL.

The V call is TRBV20-1, the J call TRBJ2-7; 10 positions match TRBD1. Germline assignment: CDR1 DFQATT and CDR2 SNEGSKA (reference sequence). Trimming removed 4 bases from V and 5 bases from J; junction bases left unmatched: 11. The length of the CDR3 is 15 residues. For the CDR3, the DNA is TGCAGTGCTACCGATCGTGACAGGGGGCTTGACGAGCAGTACTTC. It is translated as CSATDRDRGLDEQYF.

This clonotype was seen many times. V is TRBV20-1 and J is TRBJ1-2; TRBD1 matches 7 bases. CDR3 length equals 13 residues. Germline V CDR1 and CDR2: DFQATT, SNEGSKA (reference sequence). The V and J ends lost 7 bases and 1 base, in that order; junction bases with no gene match: 6. CDR3 in amino acids: CSVWDSFNYGYTF. The CDR3, as DNA: TGCAGTGTATGGGACAGCTTTAACTATGGCTACACCTTC.